These T cell receptor beta chains were read from a single sample in a study of T cells in narcolepsy. Sequencing used immunoSEQ multiplex PCR; TCRdb keeps in-frame clones, though not all of them. The repertoire consists of some 32,000 clones, with roughly 79% occurring once and the leading ten covering under 5%. The sample consisted of memory (CD45RA-) CD4+ T cells from blood. The receptors were gathered from a human donor in good health. CDR3s include the opening cysteine and the closing phenylalanine or tryptophan. Fields, in order: D gene, V gene, CDR3 protein. D genes are given only for firm matches.

d_gene: TRBD1
v_gene: TRBV27
CDR3aa: CASSLKADRGYGYTF

d_gene: .
v_gene: TRBV27
CDR3aa: CASTPLRFDGARSTEAFF

d_gene: TRBD2
v_gene: TRBV13
CDR3aa: CASSLGTSGRRGDTQYF

d_gene: .
v_gene: TRBV4-3
CDR3aa: CASSHLPGMNTEAFF

d_gene: .
v_gene: TRBV18
CDR3aa: CASSPPQSGNTGELFF

d_gene: TRBD2
v_gene: TRBV6-6
CDR3aa: CASSLAGGGDTQYF

d_gene: .
v_gene: TRBV6-5
CDR3aa: CASSKVGTGNTIYF

d_gene: .
v_gene: TRBV6-5
CDR3aa: CASRRTEGPYGYTF

d_gene: .
v_gene: TRBV27
CDR3aa: CASSFTHPGPDSNQPQHF

d_gene: .
v_gene: TRBV5-4
CDR3aa: CASSLLAGRGGTEAFF